This T cell receptor beta chain is drawn from a study of neurological immune-mediated disorders. Trimming took 3 bases from V and 10 from J, leaving 19 bases between them. This CDR3 is 14 amino acids long. CDR1 and CDR2 (germline): SGHRS, YFSETQ. Findings and limits, study-wide: Private repertoires in all groups were suggested by the absence of shared CDR3 amino acid sequences among expanded clones across subjects.

This clonotype has a count of ten or more. Its matching antigen is unknown. TCRdb fed the 5' RACE reads into MiXCR, producing one record per CDR3 protein. The profile shows approximately 30,000 distinct CDR3 sequences, 4% of them singletons. The sorted-subset TCR libraries were prepared using some 1 million CD4+ or CD8+ T cells as the starting material. The gene calls are TRBV5-1 and TRBJ2-5, with D perhaps matching TRBD1 (6 bases). Material: CD4+ T cells from blood. The TCR sequence derives from a woman in her forties in good health. The CDR3 region is CASSSVGADKDQYF. The DNA of the CDR3 is TGCGCCAGCAGCTCGGTGGGGGCGGATAAAGACCAGTACTTC.